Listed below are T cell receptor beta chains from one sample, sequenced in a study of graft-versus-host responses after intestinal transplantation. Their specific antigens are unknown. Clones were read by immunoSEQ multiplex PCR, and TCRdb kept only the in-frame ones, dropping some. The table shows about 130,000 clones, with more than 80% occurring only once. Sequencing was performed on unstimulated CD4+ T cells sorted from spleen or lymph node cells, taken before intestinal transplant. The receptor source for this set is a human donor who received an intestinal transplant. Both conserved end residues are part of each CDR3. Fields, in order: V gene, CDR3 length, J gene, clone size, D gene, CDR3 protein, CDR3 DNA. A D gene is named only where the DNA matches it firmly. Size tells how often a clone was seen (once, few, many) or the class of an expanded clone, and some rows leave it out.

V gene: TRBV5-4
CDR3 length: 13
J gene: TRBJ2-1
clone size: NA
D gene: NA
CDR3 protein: CASSLDSYNEQFF
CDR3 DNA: TGTGCCAGCAGTCTAGACTCCTACAATGAGCAGTTCTTC

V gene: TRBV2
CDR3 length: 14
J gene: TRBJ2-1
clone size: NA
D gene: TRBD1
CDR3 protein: CASSFGTGRNEQFF
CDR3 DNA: TGTGCCAGCAGTTTCGGGACAGGGCGAAATGAGCAGTTCTTC

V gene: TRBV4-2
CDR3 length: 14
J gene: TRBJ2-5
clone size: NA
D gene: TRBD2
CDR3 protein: CASSQERGRETQYF
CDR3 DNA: TGTGCCAGCAGCCAGGAGCGGGGGCGGGAGACCCAGTACTTC

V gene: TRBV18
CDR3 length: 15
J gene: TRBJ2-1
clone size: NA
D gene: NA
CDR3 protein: CASSPGGNRGGEQFF
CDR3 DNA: TGTGCCAGCTCACCAGGCGGTAATCGAGGGGGAGAGCAGTTCTTC

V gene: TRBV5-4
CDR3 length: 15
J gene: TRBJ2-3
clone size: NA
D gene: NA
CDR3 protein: CASSFGRSRTDTQYF
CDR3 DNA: TGTGCCAGCAGCTTCGGTAGGTCTCGGACAGATACGCAGTATTTT

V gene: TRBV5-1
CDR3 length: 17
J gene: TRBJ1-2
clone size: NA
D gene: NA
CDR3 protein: CASSLPNTTEGGYGYTF
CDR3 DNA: TGCGCCAGCAGCCTACCAAACACGACAGAAGGAGGCTATGGCTACACCTTC

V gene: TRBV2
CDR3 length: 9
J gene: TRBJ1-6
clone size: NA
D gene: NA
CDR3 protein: CASKAPLHF
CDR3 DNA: TGTGCCAGCAAGGCACCCCTCCACTTT

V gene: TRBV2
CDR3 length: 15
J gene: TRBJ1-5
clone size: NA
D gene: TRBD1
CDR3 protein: CASRGQGLNSQPQHF
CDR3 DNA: TGTGCCAGCAGGGGACAGGGTTTGAATAGTCAGCCCCAGCATTTT

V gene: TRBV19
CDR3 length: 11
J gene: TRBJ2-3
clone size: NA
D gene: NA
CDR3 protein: CASSHPDTQYF
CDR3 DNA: TGTGCCAGTAGCCACCCAGATACGCAGTATTTT

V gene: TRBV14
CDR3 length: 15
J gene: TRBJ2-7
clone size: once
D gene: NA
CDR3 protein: CASSPIGRGTYEQYF
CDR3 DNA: TGTGCCAGCAGCCCCATCGGTCGGGGGACCTACGAGCAGTACTTC

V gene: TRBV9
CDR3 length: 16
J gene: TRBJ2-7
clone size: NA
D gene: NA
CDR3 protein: CASGSSVGAARYEQYF
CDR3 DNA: TGTGCCAGTGGGAGCAGTGTTGGCGCTGCTCGTTACGAGCAGTACTTC

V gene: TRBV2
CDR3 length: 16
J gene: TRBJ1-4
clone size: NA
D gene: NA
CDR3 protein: CASSALGGRGKEKLFF
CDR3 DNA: TGTGCCAGCAGTGCCCTGGGTGGCAGGGGCAAAGAAAAACTGTTTTTT

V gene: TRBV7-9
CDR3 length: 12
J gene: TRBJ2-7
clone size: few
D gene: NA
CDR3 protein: CASSHNPTAQYF
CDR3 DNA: TGTGCCAGCAGCCACAATCCGACGGCGCAGTACTTC

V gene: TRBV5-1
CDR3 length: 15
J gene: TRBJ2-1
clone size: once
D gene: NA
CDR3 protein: CASSLVPSQGNEQFF
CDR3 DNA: TGCGCCAGCAGCTTGGTACCATCCCAGGGCAATGAGCAGTTCTTC

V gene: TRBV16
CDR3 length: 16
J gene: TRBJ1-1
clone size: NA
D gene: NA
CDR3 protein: CASSQSHSRDDTEAFF
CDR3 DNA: TGTGCCAGCAGCCAATCCCACTCCAGGGATGACACTGAAGCTTTCTTT

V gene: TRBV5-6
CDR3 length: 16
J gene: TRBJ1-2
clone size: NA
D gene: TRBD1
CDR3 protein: CASSRDRGSLYYGYTF
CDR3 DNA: TGTGCCAGCAGCCGGGACAGGGGCTCTCTTTACTATGGCTACACCTTC

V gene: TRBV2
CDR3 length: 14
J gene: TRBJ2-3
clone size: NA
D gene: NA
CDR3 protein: CASSGSPNTDTQYF
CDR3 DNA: TGTGCCAGCAGTGGCTCGCCCAACACAGATACGCAGTATTTT

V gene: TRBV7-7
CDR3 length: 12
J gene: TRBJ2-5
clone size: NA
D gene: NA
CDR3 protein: CASSSSPETQYF
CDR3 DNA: TGTGCCAGCAGTTCTAGCCCCGAGACCCAGTACTTC

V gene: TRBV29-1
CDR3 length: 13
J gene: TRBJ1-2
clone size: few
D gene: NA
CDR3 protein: CSVGAGANYGYTF
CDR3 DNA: TGCAGCGTTGGAGCAGGGGCTAACTATGGCTACACCTTC

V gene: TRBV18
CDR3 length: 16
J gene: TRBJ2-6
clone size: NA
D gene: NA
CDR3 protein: CASSPFDSSGANVLTF
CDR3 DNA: TGTGCCAGCTCACCGTTTGACAGCTCTGGGGCCAACGTCCTGACTTTC

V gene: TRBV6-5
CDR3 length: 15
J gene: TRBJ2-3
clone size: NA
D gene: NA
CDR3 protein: CASSYSQGRTDTQYF
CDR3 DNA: TGTGCCAGCAGTTACTCGCAGGGGCGCACAGATACGCAGTATTTT

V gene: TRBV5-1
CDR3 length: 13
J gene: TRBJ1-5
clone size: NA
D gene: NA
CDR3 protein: CASSLDNNQPQHF
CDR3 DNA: TGCGCCAGCAGCTTGGACAACAATCAGCCCCAGCATTTT

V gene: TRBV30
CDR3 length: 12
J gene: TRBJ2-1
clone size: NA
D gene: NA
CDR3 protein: CAWKTLGPGQFF
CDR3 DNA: TGTGCCTGGAAGACGTTGGGACCCGGGCAGTTCTTC

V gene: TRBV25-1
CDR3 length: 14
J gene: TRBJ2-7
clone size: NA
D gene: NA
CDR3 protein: CASRLGQGAYEQYF
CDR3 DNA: TGTGCCAGCAGACTGGGTCAGGGTGCGTACGAGCAGTACTTC

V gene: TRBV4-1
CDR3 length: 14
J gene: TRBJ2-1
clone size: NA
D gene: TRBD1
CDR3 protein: CASSLRDRADEQFF
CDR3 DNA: TGCGCCAGCAGCCTCCGGGACAGGGCCGATGAGCAGTTCTTC

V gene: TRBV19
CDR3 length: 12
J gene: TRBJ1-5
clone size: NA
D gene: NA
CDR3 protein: CASSGVWQPQHF
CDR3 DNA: TGCGCCAGTAGTGGAGTCTGGCAGCCCCAGCATTTT

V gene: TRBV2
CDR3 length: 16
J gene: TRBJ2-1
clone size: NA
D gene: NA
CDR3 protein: CASSELGTLAYNEQFF
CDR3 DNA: TGTGCCAGCAGCGAATTAGGGACTCTTGCATACAATGAGCAGTTCTTC

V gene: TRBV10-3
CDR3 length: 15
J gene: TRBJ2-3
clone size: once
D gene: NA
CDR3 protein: CAISPPGGSTDTQYF
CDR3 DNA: TGTGCCATTTCCCCTCCGGGGGGCAGCACAGATACGCAGTATTTT

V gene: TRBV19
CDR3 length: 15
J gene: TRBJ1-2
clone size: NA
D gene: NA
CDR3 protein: CASSMPLRDLYGYTF
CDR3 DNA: TGTGCCAGTAGTATGCCCCTCCGGGACCTCTATGGCTACACCTTC

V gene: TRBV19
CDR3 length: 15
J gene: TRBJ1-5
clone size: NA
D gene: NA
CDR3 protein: CASSIDLGKNQPQHF
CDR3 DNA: TGTGCCAGTAGTATAGATCTAGGGAAGAATCAGCCCCAGCATTTT

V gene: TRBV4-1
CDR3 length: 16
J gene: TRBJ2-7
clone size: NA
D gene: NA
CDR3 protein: CASSQAVRQFPYEQYF
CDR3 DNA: TGCGCCAGCAGCCAAGCTGTGCGGCAGTTCCCCTACGAGCAGTACTTC

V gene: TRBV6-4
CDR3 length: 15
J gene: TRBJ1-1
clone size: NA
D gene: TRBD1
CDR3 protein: CASSIARQGARWAFF
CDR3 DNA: TGTGCCAGCAGTATCGCGCGACAGGGGGCTCGATGGGCTTTCTTT

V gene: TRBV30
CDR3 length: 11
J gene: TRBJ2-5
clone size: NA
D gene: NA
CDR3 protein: CAWSVSETQYF
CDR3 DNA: TGTGCCTGGAGTGTAAGCGAGACCCAGTACTTC

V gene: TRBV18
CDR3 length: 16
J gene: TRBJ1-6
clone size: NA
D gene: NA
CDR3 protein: CASSPSGAENNSPLHF
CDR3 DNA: TGTGCCAGCTCACCTTCGGGGGCCGAGAATAATTCACCCCTCCACTTT

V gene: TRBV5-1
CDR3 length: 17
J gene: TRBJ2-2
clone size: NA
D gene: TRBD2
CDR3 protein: CASSFHSGTSLTGELFF
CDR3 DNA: TGCGCCAGCAGCTTCCACTCCGGGACTAGCCTGACCGGGGAGCTGTTTTTT

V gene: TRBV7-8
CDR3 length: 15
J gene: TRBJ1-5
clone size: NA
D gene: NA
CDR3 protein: CASSLASQGIQPQHF
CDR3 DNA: TGTGCCAGCAGCTTAGCGTCTCAGGGAATACAGCCCCAGCATTTT

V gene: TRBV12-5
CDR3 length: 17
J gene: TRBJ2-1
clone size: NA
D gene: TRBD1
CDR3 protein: CASGLTSTGGIYNEQFF
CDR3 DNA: TGTGCTAGTGGTTTGACTTCGACAGGGGGCATATACAATGAGCAGTTCTTC

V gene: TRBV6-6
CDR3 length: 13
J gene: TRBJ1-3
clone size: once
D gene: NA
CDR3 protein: CASSYSESHTIYF
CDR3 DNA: TGTGCCAGCAGTTACTCGGAGAGCCACACCATATATTTT

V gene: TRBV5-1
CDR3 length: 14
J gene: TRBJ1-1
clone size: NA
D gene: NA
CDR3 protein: CASKRIQGNTEAFF
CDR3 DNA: TGCGCCAGCAAGAGGATTCAGGGGAACACTGAAGCTTTCTTT

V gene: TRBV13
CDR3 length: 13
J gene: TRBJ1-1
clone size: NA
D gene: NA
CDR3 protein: CASSLERGTEAFF
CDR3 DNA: TGTGCCAGCAGCTTAGAACGGGGCACTGAAGCTTTCTTT

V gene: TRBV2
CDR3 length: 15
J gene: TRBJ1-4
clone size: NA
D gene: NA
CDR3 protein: CASSVAGVNNEKLFF
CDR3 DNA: TGTGCCAGCAGTGTCGCGGGTGTAAATAATGAAAAACTGTTTTTT

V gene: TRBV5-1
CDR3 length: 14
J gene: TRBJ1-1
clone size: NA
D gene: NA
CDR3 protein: CASSLGRQNTEAFF
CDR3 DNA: TGCGCCAGCAGCTTGGGCAGGCAGAACACTGAAGCTTTCTTT

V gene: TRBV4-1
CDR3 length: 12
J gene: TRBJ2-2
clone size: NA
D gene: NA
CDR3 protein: CASSPHTGELFF
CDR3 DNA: TGCGCCAGCAGCCCCCATACCGGGGAGCTGTTTTTT

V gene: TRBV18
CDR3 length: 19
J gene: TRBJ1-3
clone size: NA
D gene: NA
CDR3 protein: CASSPKVQVGLSSGNTIYF
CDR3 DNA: TGTGCCAGCTCACCAAAGGTCCAGGTGGGCCTGTCCTCTGGAAACACCATATATTTT

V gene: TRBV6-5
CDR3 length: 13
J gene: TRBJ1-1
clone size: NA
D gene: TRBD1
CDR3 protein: CASSYSPGGAAFF
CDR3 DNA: TGTGCCAGCAGTTACTCCCCAGGGGGTGCTGCTTTCTTT

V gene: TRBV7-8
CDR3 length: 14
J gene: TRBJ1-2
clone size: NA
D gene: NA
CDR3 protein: CASSLTQNNYGYTF
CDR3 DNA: TGTGCCAGCAGCTTAACCCAGAATAACTATGGCTACACCTTC

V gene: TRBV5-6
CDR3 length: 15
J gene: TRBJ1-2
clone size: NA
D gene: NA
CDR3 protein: CASSLDWQGGYGYTF
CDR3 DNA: TGTGCCAGCAGCTTAGACTGGCAGGGCGGCTATGGCTACACCTTC

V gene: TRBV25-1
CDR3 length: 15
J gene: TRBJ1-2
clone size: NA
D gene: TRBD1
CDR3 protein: CASTIRQGSDYGYTF
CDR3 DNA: TGTGCCAGCACTATCAGACAGGGATCGGACTATGGCTACACCTTC

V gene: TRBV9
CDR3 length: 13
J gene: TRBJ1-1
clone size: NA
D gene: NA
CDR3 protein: CASSADLGTEAFF
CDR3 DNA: TGTGCCAGCAGCGCGGACCTTGGGACTGAAGCTTTCTTT

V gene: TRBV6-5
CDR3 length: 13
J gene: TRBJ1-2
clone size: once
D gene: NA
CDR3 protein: CASSHTGTRGYTF
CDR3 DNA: TGTGCCAGCAGTCACACAGGGACCCGTGGCTACACCTTC

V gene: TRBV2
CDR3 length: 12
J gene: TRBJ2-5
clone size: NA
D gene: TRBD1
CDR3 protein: CASSTGVETQYF
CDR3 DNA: TGTGCCAGCAGTACAGGGGTAGAGACCCAGTACTTC

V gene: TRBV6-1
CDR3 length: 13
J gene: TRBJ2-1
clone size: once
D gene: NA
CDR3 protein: CASRLAMYNEQFF
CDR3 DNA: TGTGCCAGCAGACTAGCTATGTACAATGAGCAGTTCTTC

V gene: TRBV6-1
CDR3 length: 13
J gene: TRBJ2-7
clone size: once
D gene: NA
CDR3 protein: CASIESGRYEQYF
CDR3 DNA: TGTGCCAGCATAGAGTCCGGCCGGTACGAGCAGTACTTC